This TCR beta chain was identified in a study of cytomegalovirus exposure and HLA in healthy donors. Findings of the study overall: Several of the most significant clusters appeared linked to common viral pathogens, based on a later analysis. Earlier analysis found most TCR beta V segments productive about 90% or about 30% of the time.

Trimming at V came to 4 bases and at J to 6 bases, leaving 7 bases not matched to a gene. The CDR3 is 13 amino acids. Germline V gives CDR1 SGHRS, CDR2 YFSETQ. The count of this clone is one. What it binds is unknown. Primers for the PCR totalled 60 Vbeta and 13 Jbeta. Clones were read by immunoSEQ multiplex PCR, and TCRdb kept only the in-frame ones, dropping some. The table records about 180,000 clones, approximately 80% of them present only once. This TCR was sampled from a male donor in good health and CMV-seronegative. This chain connects TRBV5-1 to TRBJ2-7; 7 positions agree with TRBD1. Sequenced input: PBMCs. The CDR3 region has the DNA TGCGCCAGCAGCCCATTGACAGGGCGCGAGCAGTACTTC. This sequence encodes CASSPLTGREQYF.